Listed below are T cell receptor beta chains from one sample, sequenced in a study of memory CD4+ T cells and cytomegalovirus serostatus. Generated by immunoSEQ multiplex PCR, the TCRdb table keeps only in-frame clones and is missing some. The sample carries tens of thousands of clones, around 80% recorded once. Source material: memory CD4+ T cells from blood. The receptors shown here come from an adult in good health and CMV-seronegative. Each CDR3 is given with its conserved first and last residue. The order of the fields is D gene, V gene, J gene, clone size, CDR3 DNA, CDR3 protein. D genes are given only for firm matches. The size field is filled for only some rows; it gives once, few, many or a size class.

D gene: TRBD2; V gene: TRBV11-2; J gene: TRBJ2-6; clone size: .; CDR3 DNA: TGTGCCAGCAGCAACCCTAGCGGGAGGGCCTCCGGGGCCAACGTCCTGACTTTC; CDR3 protein: CASSNPSGRASGANVLTF
D gene: .; V gene: TRBV5-5; J gene: TRBJ2-2; clone size: once; CDR3 DNA: TGTGCCAGCAGCTTTAGCAGGAACACCGGGGAGCTGTTTTTT; CDR3 protein: CASSFSRNTGELFF
D gene: .; V gene: TRBV28; J gene: TRBJ1-3; clone size: .; CDR3 DNA: TGTGCCAGCAGTTTTCGCAGGGAGGCTGGAAACACCATATATTTT; CDR3 protein: CASSFRREAGNTIYF
D gene: .; V gene: TRBV10-1; J gene: TRBJ1-4; clone size: .; CDR3 DNA: TGCGCCAGCAGCCTCGACAGTAATGAAAAACTGTTTTTT; CDR3 protein: CASSLDSNEKLFF
D gene: TRBD1; V gene: TRBV9; J gene: TRBJ1-2; clone size: .; CDR3 DNA: TGTGCCAGCAGCGTAGTAACAGGGGGCGACTATGGCTACACCTTC; CDR3 protein: CASSVVTGGDYGYTF
D gene: .; V gene: TRBV5-4; J gene: TRBJ1-5; clone size: .; CDR3 DNA: TGTGCCAGCAGCTTGGGGAGGAATCAGCCCCAGCATTTT; CDR3 protein: CASSLGRNQPQHF
D gene: .; V gene: TRBV19; J gene: TRBJ2-7; clone size: once; CDR3 DNA: TGTGCCAGTAGTAGCGGCCGTGAGGGTTACGAGCAGTACTTC; CDR3 protein: CASSSGREGYEQYF
D gene: .; V gene: TRBV7-2; J gene: TRBJ1-5; clone size: .; CDR3 DNA: TGTGCCAGCAGCTCCGTCGACGGACAGCCCCAGCATTTT; CDR3 protein: CASSSVDGQPQHF
D gene: TRBD2; V gene: TRBV7-2; J gene: TRBJ2-1; clone size: few; CDR3 DNA: TGTGCCAGCAGCTCCTCGACTAGCGGGTTATACAATGAGCAGTTCTTC; CDR3 protein: CASSSSTSGLYNEQFF
D gene: TRBD1; V gene: TRBV6-1; J gene: TRBJ2-7; clone size: .; CDR3 DNA: TGTGCCACACGAACGGACAGGGAGGCCCTCCAGCAGTACTTC; CDR3 protein: CATRTDREALQQYF
D gene: .; V gene: TRBV7-6; J gene: TRBJ1-2; clone size: .; CDR3 DNA: TGTGCCAGCAGCTTAGGGCCCCAGGGGTCTAACTATGGCTACACCTTC; CDR3 protein: CASSLGPQGSNYGYTF
D gene: .; V gene: TRBV30; J gene: TRBJ1-2; clone size: .; CDR3 DNA: TGTGCCTGGAGTCGACCGCAGGAGATCTATGGCTACACCTTC; CDR3 protein: CAWSRPQEIYGYTF
D gene: TRBD1; V gene: TRBV7-8; J gene: TRBJ2-3; clone size: .; CDR3 DNA: TGTGCCAGCAGCTACCCCTCTTTACGGACAGGATCACCAGATACGCAGTATTTT; CDR3 protein: CASSYPSLRTGSPDTQYF
D gene: .; V gene: TRBV5-4; J gene: TRBJ2-4; clone size: .; CDR3 DNA: TGTGCCAGCAGCCCGGGACACAAAAACATTCAGTACTTC; CDR3 protein: CASSPGHKNIQYF
D gene: TRBD1; V gene: TRBV5-4; J gene: TRBJ2-7; clone size: .; CDR3 DNA: TGTGCCAGCAGCCGGGACAGGGCATCGTTAGAGCAGTACTTC; CDR3 protein: CASSRDRASLEQYF
D gene: .; V gene: TRBV2; J gene: TRBJ1-1; clone size: few; CDR3 DNA: TGTGCCAGCAGTGTGGGAGGGCTCACGAACACTGAAGCTTTCTTT; CDR3 protein: CASSVGGLTNTEAFF
D gene: .; V gene: TRBV28; J gene: TRBJ1-2; clone size: .; CDR3 DNA: TGTGCCAGCAGTTTAGAAGTCCACTATGGCTACACCTTC; CDR3 protein: CASSLEVHYGYTF
D gene: TRBD1; V gene: TRBV5-6; J gene: TRBJ1-5; clone size: few; CDR3 DNA: TGTGCCAGCAGCTTAATAGGGACAGGGTATAGCAATCAGCCCCAGCATTTT; CDR3 protein: CASSLIGTGYSNQPQHF
D gene: .; V gene: TRBV28; J gene: TRBJ2-5; clone size: once; CDR3 DNA: TGTGCCAGCAGAGACCCGACAGATTATAGGGAGACCCAGTACTTC; CDR3 protein: CASRDPTDYRETQYF
D gene: .; V gene: TRBV27; J gene: TRBJ1-5; clone size: .; CDR3 DNA: TGTGCCAGCAGCCCTTCTAGGACAGCCCAGCCCCAGCATTTT; CDR3 protein: CASSPSRTAQPQHF
D gene: TRBD1; V gene: TRBV9; J gene: TRBJ1-3; clone size: .; CDR3 DNA: TGTGCCAGCAGCGTGGGGCAGGGGGCCGGTGGAAACACCATATATTTT; CDR3 protein: CASSVGQGAGGNTIYF
D gene: .; V gene: TRBV28; J gene: TRBJ2-5; clone size: .; CDR3 DNA: TGTGCCAGCAGCTCCGGGGGTCGAGAGACCCAGTACTTC; CDR3 protein: CASSSGGRETQYF
D gene: .; V gene: TRBV7-2; J gene: TRBJ1-2; clone size: .; CDR3 DNA: TGTGCCAGCAGCTTATCCTTCGACAGGACCTCTAATGGCTACACCTTC; CDR3 protein: CASSLSFDRTSNGYTF